Below, 19 T cell receptor beta chains from the same sample are listed, as sequenced in a study of a mutant IDH1 vaccine in newly diagnosed glioma. The time point here: week 11, during vaccination. What each vaccine dose contained was 300 ug of mutant IDH1 20-mer peptide, accompanied by topical imiquimod. Antigen specificity for these receptors is unknown. Sequencing used immunoSEQ multiplex PCR; TCRdb keeps in-frame clones, though not all of them. Altogether around 60,000 clones are present, around 91% being singletons, with the ten largest covering more than 1.5%. The source was PBMCs, collected from a glioma patient whose treatment included an IDH1 peptide vaccine. These TCRs come from a man aged 40-50 years with glioma.

This chain uses TRBV19 with TRBJ1-1; TRBD1 matches at 10 bases. The CDR3 sequence is 15 residues long. Germline assignment: CDR1 LNHDA and CDR2 SQIVND (reference sequence). V lost 6 bases and J lost 0; bases outside the gene matches: 4. The CDR3 DNA follows: TGTGCCAGTAGGGGACAGGGGACCATGAACACTGAAGCTTTCTTT. Translation gives CASRGQGTMNTEAFF.

The gene calls are TRBV19 and TRBJ2-3; TRBD1 matches at 9 bases. Losses at the gene ends were 5 bases for V and 6 bases for J; bases not matched to a gene: 12. The germline V gene has CDR1 LNHDA and CDR2 SQIVND (reference sequence). CDR3 size: 16 residues. CDR3 residues: CASSRRRDRVVDTQYF. The CDR3 nucleotides are TGTGCCAGTAGTCGACGCCGGGACAGGGTAGTCGATACGCAGTATTTT.

This clone was detected once. This same CDR3 is encoded by further DNA sequences in the sample. This chain links TRBV20-1 with TRBJ1-1; possibly TRBD1 for D (5 bases). The CDR3 runs to 11 residues. Germline V gives CDR1 DFQATT, CDR2 SNEGSKA (reference sequence). In DNA, the CDR3 is TGCAGCCCGACAGAGAACACTGAAGCTTTCTTT. Protein product: CSPTENTEAFF.

V and J are TRBV14 and TRBJ2-2; D is possibly TRBD2 (6 bases). The V and J ends lost 1 base and 5 bases respectively, with 11 bases between them. The CDR3 sequence is 15 residues long. Germline V lookup: CDR1 SGHDN, CDR2 FVKESK. Here the CDR3 reads CASSQGLARTGELFF. CDR3 nucleotide sequence: TGTGCCAGCAGCCAAGGTCTAGCGAGGACCGGGGAGCTGTTTTTT.

The chain joins TRBV19 to TRBJ2-6; D remains unclear. The CDR3 totals 16 residues. Germline CDR1 and CDR2: LNHDA and SQIVND (reference sequence). V was cut by 5 bases and J by 1 base, with 12 bases left in between. CDR3 amino acids: CASSFPDTSGANVLTF. CDR3 sequence (DNA): TGTGCCAGTAGTTTTCCTGACACGTCTGGGGCCAACGTCCTGACTTTC.

This rearrangement joins TRBV28 to TRBJ1-1; no clear D. V was trimmed by 10 bases and J by 7 bases, leaving 13 bases between them. Germline V gene sequence: CDR1 MDHEN, CDR2 SYDVKM. This CDR3 region has 11 residues. CDR3 DNA: TGTGCCATCCAGTTTATGCGTGAAGCTTTCTTT. This codes for CAIQFMREAFF.

The genes are TRBV2 and TRBJ2-1; possible D gene TRBD1, 5 bases. Germline CDR1 SNHLY, CDR2 FYNNEI. V dropped 3 bases and J dropped 7 bases, with 10 bases sitting between them. The CDR3 spans 13 residues. The DNA of the CDR3 is TGTGCCAGCAGTGATTTCAGGGATAATGAGCAGTTCTTC. It codes for CASSDFRDNEQFF.

This sequence joins TRBV7-2 and TRBJ1-3; maybe TRBD1 (5 bases). Trimming cost V 5 bases and J 0 bases, with 20 bases left between them. This CDR3 is built from 18 residues. The germline V gene encodes CDR1 SGHTA and CDR2 FQGNSA. CDR3 region: CASSPRSWAGHSGNTIYF. CDR3 coding DNA: TGTGCCAGCAGCCCCCGATCCTGGGCAGGACACTCTGGAAACACCATATATTTT.

This clone was counted a single time. CDR3 coding DNA: TGTGCCAGCAGTTATTGGGGCACTGAAGCTTTCTTT. Protein product: CASSYWGTEAFF. The chain joins TRBV6-5 to TRBJ1-1; D remains unclear. The germline V gene encodes CDR1 MNHEY and CDR2 SVGAGI. This CDR3 spans 12 amino acids. Trimming took 3 bases from V and 4 from J, leaving 6 bases between them.

The chain has TRBV9 and TRBJ1-3; D not certain. The V gene lost 2 bases and the J gene lost 1 base, with 4 bases spanning the gap. Germline-derived CDR1 and CDR2 are SGDLS and YYNGEE. The CDR3 sequence is 13 residues long. Here the CDR3 reads CASSVQSGNTIYF. In DNA form, the CDR3 reads TGTGCCAGCAGCGTTCAGTCTGGAAACACCATATATTTT.

The chain is built from TRBV5-4 and TRBJ1-1, with TRBD1 as a possible D gene (5 bases). V was trimmed by 1 base and J by 5 bases, leaving 9 bases between them. The CDR3 has 13 amino acids. Germline CDR1 reads SGHNT; CDR2 reads YYREEE (reference sequence). The CDR3 coding sequence is TGTGCCAGCAGCTTGACAGGAGGGACTGAAGCTTTCTTT. Translated, it gives CASSLTGGTEAFF.

Concerning this clone: At the DNA level, this CDR3 is encoded by other sequences in the same sample as well. This rearrangement joins TRBV19 to TRBJ1-3; D not certain. Germline loops: CDR1 LNHDA, CDR2 SQIVND (reference sequence). CDR3 length: 13 amino acids. Trimming removed 5 bases at V and 0 bases at J, with 5 bases between. The CDR3 loop is CASSLGSGNTIYF. The CDR3 nucleotides are TGTGCCAGTAGTCTGGGCTCTGGAAACACCATATATTTT.

The CDR3 spells CASSILAGQETQYF. CDR3 DNA: TGTGCCAGCAGTATTCTAGCGGGCCAAGAGACCCAGTACTTC. The rearrangement links TRBV27 to TRBJ2-5; 8 bases fit TRBD2. V was clipped by 5 bases and J by 1 base; unmatched bases: 3. The length of the CDR3 is 14 residues. CDR1 is MNHEY and CDR2 is SMNVEV in the germline V gene (reference sequence).

This sequence joins TRBV5-1 and TRBJ1-4, with unresolved D. V was pared by 0 bases and J by 0 bases, with 12 bases between. Germline loops: CDR1 SGHRS, CDR2 YFSETQ. This CDR3 comprises 17 residues. The CDR3 DNA reads as TGCGCCAGCAGCTTGGATGGCAGTCTCGCAACTAATGAAAAACTGTTTTTT. This sequence encodes CASSLDGSLATNEKLFF. Full variable domain (missing parts from reference TRBV5-1 and TRBJ1-4): KAGVTQTPRYLIKTRGQQVTLSCSPISGHRSVSWYQQTPGQGLQFLFEYFSETQRNKGNFPGRFSGRQFSNSRSEMNVSTLELGDSALYLCASSLDGSLATNEKLFFGSGTQLSVL.

This chain links TRBV5-1 with TRBJ1-3, with unresolved D. Germline V gives CDR1 SGHRS, CDR2 YFSETQ. V was pared by 4 bases and J by 3 bases, with 8 bases between. This CDR3 has 13 amino acids. This CDR3 reads CASSPAGGNTIYF. The CDR3 DNA reads TGCGCCAGCAGCCCGGCGGGTGGAAACACCATATATTTT.

This clone was recorded a few times. CDR3 in amino acids: CASSVDPEGTEAFF. The CDR3 bases are TGTGCCAGCAGCGTAGATCCCGAGGGCACTGAAGCTTTCTTT. The chain is built from TRBV9 and TRBJ1-1; D remains unclear. V lost 0 bases, J lost 4 bases, and 10 bases lay in between. The germline V gene encodes CDR1 SGDLS and CDR2 YYNGEE. This CDR3 has 14 amino acids.

This chain joins TRBV27 and TRBJ1-1; 7 nucleotides line up with TRBD1. Losses at the gene ends were 3 bases for V and 5 bases for J; bases not matched to a gene: 18. The CDR3 sequence is 18 residues long. Per germline, CDR1 MNHEY and CDR2 SMNVEV (reference sequence). The DNA of the CDR3 is TGTGCCAGCAGTTTCCTAGCCGTACAGGGGCCCAAGGGGACTGAAGCTTTCTTT. Protein: CASSFLAVQGPKGTEAFF.

V and J are TRBV6-5 and TRBJ2-1; D gene uncertain. V lost 0 bases and J lost 7, with 10 bases in between. Germline CDR1 MNHEY, CDR2 SVGAGI. The length of the CDR3 is 14 residues. The CDR3 loop reads CASSYSRDVNEQFF. The CDR3 DNA reads as TGTGCCAGCAGTTACTCAAGGGATGTGAATGAGCAGTTCTTC.

The chain employs TRBV7-3 and TRBJ2-7; a weak D match, TRBD2 (6 bases). The CDR3 is 13 amino acids. V dropped 0 bases and J dropped 5 bases, with 8 bases sitting between them. The germline gives CDR1 SGHTA, CDR2 FQGTGA. The CDR3, as DNA: TGTGCCAGCAGCTTAACGCGGGGAAACGAGCAGTACTTC. Its protein product is CASSLTRGNEQYF.